This is a list of T cell receptor beta chains from one sample in a study of regulatory T cells in long-lasting Graves disease. From the multiplex PCR reads, TCRdb called clonotypes with MiXCR, one entry per CDR3 protein. The sample contains 250,000 or so distinct CDR3 sequences, around 20% of which appear only once. The starting material was peripheral blood mononuclear cells (PBMCs), obtained at new diagnosis, from a patient treated with antithyroid drugs. Receptor source: a female donor with Graves disease. The CDR3 runs from the conserved cysteine through the conserved F or W. A D gene is named only where the DNA matches it firmly. The size field is filled for only some rows; it gives once, few, many or a size class.

>TRBJ2-1|many|TRBD1|15|TRBV15
TGTGCCACCAGCGCCGGGACAGAGGCCTACAATGAGCAGTTCTTC
CATSAGTEAYNEQFF
>TRBJ1-2|many|-|15|TRBV12-3/TRBV12-4
TGTGCCAGCAGTCCCATGACCCCTACAAGCTATGGCTACACCTTC
CASSPMTPTSYGYTF
>TRBJ2-2|many|-|11|TRBV20-1
TGCAGTGCTATCTTCCGCGGGGAGCTGTTTTTT
CSAIFRGELFF
>TRBJ1-3|many|TRBD1|15|TRBV6-1
TGTGCCAGCAGTGAACGTGGACAGGGGTGGAACACCATATATTTT
CASSERGQGWNTIYF
>TRBJ1-1|many|-|13|TRBV30
TGTGCCTGGAGGCTACAGGAGAACACTGAAGCTTTCTTT
CAWRLQENTEAFF
>TRBJ2-6|many|-|13|TRBV20-1
TGCAGTGCTGGGGTACCTGGGGCCAACGTCCTGACTTTC
CSAGVPGANVLTF
>TRBJ2-5|many|-|13|TRBV7-9
TGTGCCAGCAGCCCTTGGCCCCAAGAGACCCAGTACTTC
CASSPWPQETQYF
>TRBJ1-2|many|-|14|TRBV7-2
TGTGCCAGCGGAGCCTCCCCGAATAACTATGGCTACACCTTC
CASGASPNNYGYTF
>TRBJ2-7|-|TRBD2|15|TRBV20-1
TGCAGTGCTAGAGATCCCCAGCGGGAGCAAGACGAGCAGTACTTC
CSARDPQREQDEQYF
>TRBJ2-1|many|-|15|TRBV2
TGTGCCAGCAGTGAAGTGATGCCCTCCTACAATGGGCAGTTCTTC
CASSEVMPSYNGQFF
>TRBJ2-5|-|-|15|TRBV5-4
TGTGCCAGCGGTGACGGGGCCTCGTACCAAGAGACCCAGTACTTC
CASGDGASYQETQYF
>TRBJ2-1|few|-|14|TRBV11-2
TGTGCCAGCAGCTGGGGTAGCGTGAGGAATGAGCAGTTCTTC
CASSWGSVRNEQFF
>TRBJ2-1|many|TRBD2|17|TRBV5-1
TGCGCCAGCAGCTCCTGGACTAGCGGGGGATCTTACAATGAGCAGTTCTTC
CASSSWTSGGSYNEQFF
>TRBJ2-1|many|-|15|TRBV7-9
TGTGCCAGCATCTCAACGATCACAGGGCCGGATGAGCAGTTCTTC
CASISTITGPDEQFF
>TRBJ2-3|many|-|15|TRBV20-1
TGCAGTGCTAGAGATGCGGATACTTCCACAGATACGCAGTATTTT
CSARDADTSTDTQYF
>TRBJ1-1|many|-|11|TRBV20-1
TGCAGTGCTATATCCAGCCCTGAAGCTTTCTTT
CSAISSPEAFF
>TRBJ1-1|many|TRBD1|14|TRBV10-3
TGTGCCATCAGGGGAGCAGGGGGAAACACTGAAGCTTTCTTT
CAIRGAGGNTEAFF
>TRBJ1-5|many|-|15|TRBV7-2
TGTGCCAGCAGCCAAACGGGAGGGAACAATCAGCCCCAGCATTTT
CASSQTGGNNQPQHF
>TRBJ2-7|many|-|13|TRBV6-9
TGTGCCAGCAGTTACGAGTGGCGCTCCGAGCAGTACTTC
CASSYEWRSEQYF
>TRBJ2-7|many|-|12|TRBV20-1
TGCAGTGCTAGAGACCCCGAACACGAGCAGTACTTC
CSARDPEHEQYF
>TRBJ1-2|many|-|13|TRBV6-1
TGTGCCAGCAGCTCAACAGGGAACTATGGCTACACCTTC
CASSSTGNYGYTF
>TRBJ1-2|many|-|15|TRBV7-8
TGTGCCAGCAGCACCACTTTCGGGGATCACTATGGCTACACCTTC
CASSTTFGDHYGYTF
>TRBJ1-1|many|-|17|TRBV11-2
TGTGCCAGCAGCTTAGTCCCTCGGGGAATCATGAACACTGAAGCTTTCTTT
CASSLVPRGIMNTEAFF
>TRBJ2-3|-|-|19|TRBV13
TGTGCCAGCAGCTTCCAGGCCCTCACGACGTGGAGCCAACCAGATACGCAGTATTTT
CASSFQALTTWSQPDTQYF
>TRBJ1-1|many|-|13|TRBV7-2
TGTGCCAGCAGCTTAGAACGGTGGGCTGAAGCTTTCTTT
CASSLERWAEAFF
>TRBJ2-1|few|-|18|TRBV9
TGTGCCAGCAGCCCCAAAGCGAGGGGTGGGAGAGGGTACAATGAGCAGTTCTTC
CASSPKARGGRGYNEQFF
>TRBJ1-2|-|-|15|TRBV24-1
TGTGCCACCAGTGATTCCCTCAGGGAAGACTATGGCTACACCTTC
CATSDSLREDYGYTF
>TRBJ2-1|many|-|11|TRBV5-6
TGTGCCAGCAGCTGGAGCGGAGAGCAGTTCTTC
CASSWSGEQFF
>TRBJ1-4|many|TRBD1|15|TRBV20-1
TGCAGTGCTAGAGACGAGGGACAGGATTATGAAAAACTGTTTTTT
CSARDEGQDYEKLFF
>TRBJ2-2|many|TRBD2|15|TRBV20-1
TGCAGTGCTAGTAGCGGGGGGACGAACACCGGGGAGCTGTTTTTT
CSASSGGTNTGELFF
>TRBJ1-4|-|TRBD1|15|TRBV7-9
TGTGCCAGCAGCGCCGAAACAGGGGGTGGGGAAAAACTGTTTTTT
CASSAETGGGEKLFF
>TRBJ2-7|many|TRBD2|15|TRBV4-3
TGCGCCAGCAGCCAAGCGCGGGGGGAAAACTACGAGCAGTACTTC
CASSQARGENYEQYF
>TRBJ1-4|many|-|16|TRBV5-1
TGCGCCAGCAGCTTGGTCGGGGGTCGGACTAATGAAAAACTGTTTTTT
CASSLVGGRTNEKLFF
>TRBJ2-5|few|TRBD2|15|TRBV24-1
TGTGCCACCAGTGATGGACTAGCGGGAGTGGGGACCCAGTACTTC
CATSDGLAGVGTQYF
>TRBJ2-7|many|-|14|TRBV7-9
TGTGCCAGCAGCCCCAGTCGGAGCTCCTACGAGCAGTACTTC
CASSPSRSSYEQYF
>TRBJ1-1|-|-|14|TRBV11-2
TGTGCCAGCAGCTCCTTCAGGGGAAACACTGAAGCTTTCTTT
CASSSFRGNTEAFF
>TRBJ2-1|many|-|16|TRBV11-3
TGTGCCAGCAGCTTACAAGCGCGAAGCTCCTACAATGAGCAGTTCTTC
CASSLQARSSYNEQFF